The source of this TCR beta chain is a study of T cell responses to AZD1222 COVID-19 vaccine. In the study overall: Doses given second, at about 4 or about 12 weeks, were pooled.

Some clones are missing from TCRdb's copy, which holds only in-frame ones; the method was immunoSEQ multiplex PCR. The profile shows some 150,000 clones, about 93% of them singletons. Study-wide results and limits: Only six or seven AZD1222 recipients tested seropositive at baseline.

Worth noting for this clone: What it binds is not known.

The CDR3 spans 17 residues. The ends were cut back, 1 base at V and 4 bases at J, with 20 bases in the middle. In germline, CDR1 is MGHRA, CDR2 YSYEKL. The sequencing used peripheral blood, collected on day 0 of AZD1222 vaccination. The chain couples TRBV4-1 to TRBJ2-7; D may correspond to TRBD1 or TRBD2 (6 bases each). The receptor comes from an adult in good health. CDR3 bases: TGCGCCAGCAGCCAAGTTGAAGGGGGGCCGAGTAGGTACGAGCAGTACTTC. This encodes CASSQVEGGPSRYEQYF.